This TCR beta chain was captured by sequencing in a study of blood T cell repertoires in COVID-19. Study context: The United States, Italy and Spain supplied acute and convalescent COVID-19 samples. PBMCs, B-cell-depleted T cells, or T cells provided the cDNA or gDNA that made up the material.

Germline V gene lookup returns CDR1 MNHEY and CDR2 SMNVEV (reference sequence). V shed 8 bases and J 7 bases; nucleotides not matched to a gene: 8. The CDR3 has 14 amino acids. Original processing methods: Amplification from reference gene primers served as the basis for estimated nucleated cell counts. Repertoires were generated with immunoSEQ multiplex PCR, while TCRdb's copy carries only in-frame clones and drops some. The V and J calls and clone size are taken from that table; D and trimming were inferred from the DNA. The sample consists of some 150,000 clones, 75% to 85% of them appearing once.

This chain uses TRBV27 with TRBJ1-5; 10 bases map to TRBD1. The TCR was taken from a man aged 55 to 69 with active or convalescent COVID-19. Sequenced input: peripheral blood. The CDR3 loop reads CASADRGRGQPQHF. The CDR3 DNA reads TGTGCCAGCGCCGACAGGGGGCGAGGACAGCCCCAGCATTTT.